The 25 T cell receptor beta chains below were found in one sample sequenced in a study of T cells in Graves' hyperthyroidism and ophthalmopathy. Template material for amplifying TCR beta CDR3 regions consisted of RNA transcripts. RT-PCR in the first round (using the HTBI primer set) targeted the TCR CDR3. TCRdb re-called the multiplex PCR reads through MiXCR, storing one row per CDR3 protein. The repertoire holds about 250,000 distinct CDR3 sequences, with roughly 22% as singletons. Specimen: blood. The receptors were gathered from a man aged 25 to 40 with Graves' ophthalmopathy.

The chain employs TRBV20-1 and TRBJ1-1; a weak D match, TRBD1 (5 bases). CDR3 length: 15 amino acids. From germline, CDR1 is DFQATT and CDR2 SNEGSKA (reference sequence). Deletions cut 0 bases from V and 6 bases from J, with 17 bases between. CDR3 bases: TGCAGTGCTAGAGATTACACAGGTAGAAGGGCTGAAGCTTTCTTT. As protein: CSARDYTGRRAEAFF.

This clonotype was seen only a few times. J is TRBJ1-5 and V is TRBV6-2 or TRBV6-3; 7 bases match TRBD1. V lost 4 bases, J lost 4 bases, and 10 bases stayed unmatched. The CDR3 extends over 16 amino acids. Germline CDR1 reads MNHEY; CDR2 reads SVGEGT. In nucleotides, the CDR3 is TGTGCCAGCAGTTCGAACAGACAGGGTTCAAATCAGCCCCAGCATTTT. The encoded protein is CASSSNRQGSNQPQHF.

The chain is built from TRBV18 and TRBJ2-1; 9 nucleotides align to TRBD2. The CDR3 is 16 residues long. Germline-derived CDR1 and CDR2 are KGHSH and LQKENI. Trimming at V came to 3 bases and at J to 2 bases, leaving 5 bases not matched to a gene. The CDR3 sequence: CASSPRGLATYNEQFF. The CDR3 DNA follows: TGTGCCAGCTCACCGAGGGGACTAGCCACCTACAATGAGCAGTTCTTC.

The gene calls are TRBV6-1 and TRBJ2-7; D not resolved. The length of the CDR3 is 13 residues. Trimming left V 5 bases short and J 3 bases short, with 11 bases between. CDR1 is MNHNS, CDR2 SASEGT, per germline. CDR3 sequence: CASSITSVYEQYF. CDR3 in DNA: TGTGCCAGCAGTATCACCTCTGTCTACGAGCAGTACTTC.

The chain is built from TRBV27 and TRBJ2-7, with 15 bases matching TRBD2. From germline, CDR1 is MNHEY and CDR2 SMNVEV (reference sequence). Unmatched junction bases numbered 4, after V lost 3 bases and J lost 4 bases. This CDR3 has 16 amino acids. The CDR3 loop is CASSFGTSGRSYEQYF. The CDR3 DNA follows: TGTGCCAGCAGTTTCGGGACTAGCGGGAGGTCTTACGAGCAGTACTTC.

There are many counts of this clonotype. V usage is TRBV27 and J usage is TRBJ1-1; 7 nucleotides line up with TRBD1. The CDR3 totals 17 residues. With 5 bases clipped from V and 0 bases from J, the junction kept 12 bases outside the gene matches. Germline values: CDR1 MNHEY, CDR2 SMNVEV (reference sequence). CDR3 region: CASSILPRTGLNTEAFF. CDR3 coding DNA: TGTGCCAGCAGTATACTCCCCCGGACAGGCTTGAACACTGAAGCTTTCTTT.

The gene calls are TRBV6-6 and TRBJ1-2; D unclear. This CDR3 spans 15 amino acids. CDR1 MNHNY and CDR2 SVGAGI come from the germline V gene (reference sequence). The ends were cut back, 2 bases at V and 4 bases at J, with 14 bases in the middle. The chain's CDR3 is CASSYSVTGGYGYTF. In nucleotides, the CDR3 is TGTGCCAGCAGTTACAGTGTTACGGGTGGCTATGGCTACACCTTC.

This clonotype came up many times. This rearrangement joins TRBV2 to TRBJ1-2; D may be TRBD1 (6 bases). The V end was cut by 5 bases, the J end by 8 bases, with 15 bases between. The CDR3 runs 13 residues. Per the germline V gene, CDR1 is SNHLY and CDR2 is FYNNEI. CDR3 nucleotide sequence: TGTGCCAGCAGTAGAACGGCAGGGGAAGGCTACACCTTC. It yields the protein CASSRTAGEGYTF. The full variable domain, its missing parts supplied by reference TRBV2 and TRBJ1-2, is EPEVTQTPSHQVTQMGQEVILRCVPISNHLYFYWYRQILGQKVEFLVSFYNNEISEKSEIFDDQFSVERPDGSNFTLKIRSTKLEDSAMYFCASSRTAGEGYTFGSGTRLTVV.

This clonotype has only a few counts. V usage is TRBV5-1 and J usage is TRBJ2-6, with 7 bases fitting TRBD1. After removal of 2 bases from V and 0 bases from J, the junction contained 8 bases not matched to a gene. Germline CDR1 reads SGHRS; CDR2 reads YFSETQ. CDR3 length: 18 amino acids. The CDR3 loop is CASSFPETGNSGANVLTF. The CDR3 DNA follows: TGCGCCAGCAGCTTTCCTGAGACAGGGAACTCTGGGGCCAACGTCCTGACTTTC.

This clonotype was seen at least ten times. This rearrangement joins TRBV12-3 or TRBV12-4 to TRBJ2-2; no clear D gene. CDR3 size: 12 residues. V was shortened by 2 bases and J by 6 bases, with 4 bases between the two germline ends. CDR3 protein: CASSLKPGELFF. DNA for the CDR3: TGTGCCAGCAGTTTAAAGCCCGGGGAGCTGTTTTTT.

This chain uses TRBV5-5 with TRBJ2-2, with a possible D match to TRBD2 (5 bases). Looked up from germline, CDR1 is SGHKS and CDR2 is YYEKEE (reference sequence). V lost 2 bases and J lost 4, with 15 bases in between. The CDR3 covers 16 residues. The CDR3 loop reads CASSFRAEAGTGELFF. The CDR3 bases are TGTGCCAGCAGCTTTCGGGCAGAGGCGGGCACCGGGGAGCTGTTTTTT.

This clonotype showed up many times. The CDR3 region has the DNA TGTGCCAGCAGCCTAGGCGAGGGCGGTGGCACCGGGGAGCTGTTTTTT. Protein product: CASSLGEGGGTGELFF. The chain combines TRBV12-3 or TRBV12-4 with TRBJ2-2; perhaps TRBD2 as D (5 bases). Trimming stripped 6 bases from V and 4 bases from J, with 18 bases between. The CDR3 is 16 residues long.

The chain couples TRBV19 to TRBJ1-2, with a possible D match to TRBD1 (6 bases). The CDR3 loop spans 12 amino acids. Deletions cut 3 bases from V and 8 bases from J, with 10 bases between. Looked up from germline, CDR1 is LNHDA and CDR2 is SQIVND (reference sequence). In nucleotides, the CDR3 is TGTGCCAGTAGTATTGGGGGCCAGGGCTACACCTTC. Protein: CASSIGGQGYTF.

The genes are TRBV3-1 and TRBJ2-7; D gene uncertain. The CDR3 spans 13 residues. V dropped 2 bases and J dropped 6 bases, with 11 bases sitting between them. Germline lookup yields CDR1 LGHDT and CDR2 YNNKEL (reference sequence). The CDR3 region is CASSQFRVPEQYF. The CDR3 DNA reads TGTGCCAGCAGCCAATTTCGGGTGCCCGAGCAGTACTTC.

This clonotype has a handful of counts. A clone one base away is much larger, so this may be a read error. This chain links TRBV11-1 with TRBJ1-1; D is unresolved. Looked up from germline, CDR1 is SGHAT and CDR2 is FQDESV (reference sequence). This CDR3 is built from 12 residues. In nucleotides, the CDR3 is TGTGCCGGCAGCAGCGGGAGCACTGAAGCTTTCTTT. Residues: CAGSSGSTEAFF.

This clonotype was counted a single time. The genes are TRBV7-3 and TRBJ2-7; the D call may be TRBD1 or TRBD2 (5 bases each). V lost 2 bases and J 6 bases, leaving 8 bases between the germline ends. The CDR3 loop spans 12 amino acids. Per the germline V gene, CDR1 is SGHTA and CDR2 is FQGTGA. The CDR3, as DNA: TGTGCCAGCAGCTTATTTGGGGGCGAGCAGTACTTC. It specifies CASSLFGGEQYF.

This clonotype was seen repeatedly, ten times or more. This rearrangement joins TRBV14 to TRBJ2-2; maybe TRBD2 (6 bases). Germline V lookup: CDR1 SGHDN, CDR2 FVKESK. The CDR3 has 15 residues. Trimming took 0 bases from V and 5 from J, leaving 10 bases between them. Written as DNA, the CDR3 is TGTGCCAGCAGCCAAGATTTGGAGGGTACCGGGGAGCTGTTTTTT. This sequence encodes CASSQDLEGTGELFF.

About this clonotype itself: A single base separates this from a much larger clone, so it may be a read error. The rearrangement links TRBV7-8 to TRBJ2-3; D possibly corresponds to TRBD1 (5 bases). The germline V gene has CDR1 SGHVS and CDR2 FQNEAQ. V dropped 6 bases and J dropped 6 bases, with 19 bases sitting between them. The CDR3 has 15 amino acids. The CDR3 loop is CASRPNTRGLDTQYF. The CDR3 coding sequence is TGTGCCAGCAGACCGAATACAAGGGGCCTTGATACGCAGTATTTT.

This clonotype was observed at least ten times. The rearrangement uses TRBV3-1 and TRBJ1-2; D not resolved. This CDR3 region has 12 residues. Trimming pared 0 bases from V and 4 bases from J, leaving 3 bases between. The germline gives CDR1 LGHDT, CDR2 YNNKEL (reference sequence). The DNA of the CDR3 is TGTGCCAGCAGCCAAGAGTCCTATGGCTACACCTTC. It encodes CASSQESYGYTF.

The chain has TRBV27 and TRBJ2-3, with TRBD2 matching 9 bases. Germline CDR1 MNHEY, CDR2 SMNVEV (reference sequence). V shed 4 bases and J 4 bases; nucleotides not matched to a gene: 9. This CDR3 spans 16 amino acids. CDR3 coding DNA: TGTGCCAGCAGTTCATTTAGCGGGAGTGGGGCAGATACGCAGTATTTT. This sequence encodes CASSSFSGSGADTQYF.

This clonotype was recorded many times. The chain uses TRBV20-1 and TRBJ2-1; 13 bases are a match to TRBD2. CDR3 size: 14 residues. V lost 1 base to trimming and J lost 12 bases; unmatched junction nucleotides: 6. CDR1 DFQATT and CDR2 SNEGSKA come from the germline V gene (reference sequence). CDR3 in DNA: TGCAGTGCTAGAGTACTAGCGGGAGGGCAATGGCAGTTCTTC. Encoded protein: CSARVLAGGQWQFF.

This clonotype has just a few counts. The genes are TRBV18 and TRBJ1-1; D possibly corresponds to TRBD1 (6 bases). V dropped 3 bases and J dropped 1 base, with 15 bases sitting between them. The CDR3 loop spans 16 amino acids. CDR1 and CDR2 from the germline V gene are KGHSH and LQKENI. The chain's CDR3 is CASSPGGVPRNTEAFF. The DNA for the CDR3 is TGTGCCAGCTCACCGGGGGGCGTCCCTAGGAACACTGAAGCTTTCTTT.

This chain links TRBV2 with TRBJ1-1; tentatively, D is TRBD1 (6 bases). Germline CDR1 SNHLY, CDR2 FYNNEI. Deletions cut 3 bases from V and 4 bases from J, with 12 bases between. The CDR3 is 14 amino acids. CDR3 region: CASSEEYRVTEAFF. DNA of the CDR3: TGTGCCAGCAGTGAGGAGTACAGGGTCACTGAAGCTTTCTTT.

This clonotype was observed at least ten times. The rearrangement links TRBV7-9 to TRBJ2-4, with 10 bases aligning to TRBD1. Losses at the gene ends were 1 base for V and 8 bases for J; bases not matched to a gene: 8. The CDR3 is made up of 16 amino acids. Germline CDR1 and CDR2: SEHNR and FQNEAQ (reference sequence). For the CDR3, the DNA is TGTGCCAGCAGCTTAGAATCGACAGGGGGCTGGTACATTCAGTACTTC. Amino acid sequence: CASSLESTGGWYIQYF. Full variable domain (rest looked up from reference TRBV7-9 and TRBJ2-4): DTGVSQNPRHKITKRGQNVTFRCDPISEHNRLYWYRQTLGQGPEFLTYFQNEAQLEKSRLLSDRFSAERPKGSFSTLEIQRTEQGDSAMYLCASSLESTGGWYIQYFGAGTRLSVL.

This clonotype was seen many times. The V call is TRBV11-1, the J call TRBJ2-6, with 7 bases fitting TRBD2. Trimming took 5 bases from V and 4 from J; bases not matched to a gene: 8. The CDR3 covers 16 residues. Germline-derived CDR1 and CDR2 are SGHAT and FQDESV (reference sequence). CDR3 bases: TGTGCCAGCAGCCCTAGGGAGGGGCCCGGGGCCAACGTCCTGACTTTC. It is translated as CASSPREGPGANVLTF.